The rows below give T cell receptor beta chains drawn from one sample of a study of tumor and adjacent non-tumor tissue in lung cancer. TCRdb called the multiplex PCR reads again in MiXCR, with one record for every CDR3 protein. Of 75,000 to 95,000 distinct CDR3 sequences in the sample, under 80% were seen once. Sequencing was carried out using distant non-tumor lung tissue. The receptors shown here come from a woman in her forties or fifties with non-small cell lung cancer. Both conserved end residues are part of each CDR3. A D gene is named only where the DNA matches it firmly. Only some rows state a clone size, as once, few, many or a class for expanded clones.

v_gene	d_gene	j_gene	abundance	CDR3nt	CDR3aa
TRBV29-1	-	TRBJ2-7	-	TGCAGCGTTGCTTTAGCATTGGGGGAACAGTACTTC	CSVALALGEQYF
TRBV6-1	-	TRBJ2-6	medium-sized	TGTGCCAGCAGAGTTACAGGGAATGGGGCCAACGTCCTGACTTTC	CASRVTGNGANVLTF
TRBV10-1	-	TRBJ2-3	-	TGCGCCAGCAACGATGCGGGCACAGATACGCAGTATTTT	CASNDAGTDTQYF
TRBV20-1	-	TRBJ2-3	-	TGCAGTGTTAGGAATAGCGGAGGACCCACAGATACGCAGTATTTT	CSVRNSGGPTDTQYF
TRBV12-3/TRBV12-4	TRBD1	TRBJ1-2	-	TGTGCCAGCGGTCCGGGACAGGACTATGGCTTCACCTTC	CASGPGQDYGFTF
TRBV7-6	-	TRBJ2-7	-	TGTGCCAGCAGCTTAGCACAGTTCAGCTCCTACGAGCAGTACTTC	CASSLAQFSSYEQYF
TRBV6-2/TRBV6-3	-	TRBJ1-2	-	TGTGCCAGCAGTTACCAAAGTCAGAGCCATGGCTACACCTTC	CASSYQSQSHGYTF
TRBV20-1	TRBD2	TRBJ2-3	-	TGCAGTGCTCTGACTAGCGGGAGGGCGAAAGGCAAAGATACGCAGTATTTT	CSALTSGRAKGKDTQYF
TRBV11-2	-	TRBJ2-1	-	TGCGCCAGCAGCCTGATGGGGGCGGGAGCTTCATACAATGAGCAGTTCTTC	CASSLMGAGASYNEQFF
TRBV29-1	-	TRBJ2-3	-	TGCGGCCTTAGACAGACAGATACACAGTATTTT	CGLRQTDTQYF
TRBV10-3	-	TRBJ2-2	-	TGTGCCATCAGGCCCTGGACTAACGGGATCACCGGGGAGCTGTTTTTT	CAIRPWTNGITGELFF
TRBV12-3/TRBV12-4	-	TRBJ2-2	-	TGTGCCAGCAGTATAGGAACAGTGACAAACACCGGGGAGCTGTTTTTT	CASSIGTVTNTGELFF
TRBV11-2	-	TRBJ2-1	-	TGTGCCAGTAGCTTGGGACCGGGACACGGATTCACCGAGCAGTTCTTC	CASSLGPGHGFTEQFF
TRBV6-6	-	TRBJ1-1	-	TGTGCCAGCAGTAAAGGGGGGGAGATCAACACTGGAGCTATCTTT	CASSKGGEINTGAIF
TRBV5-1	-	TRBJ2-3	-	TGCGCCAGGGACTGTGAGGACAGACACAGATGCGCAGTATTT	CARDCEDRHRCAVF
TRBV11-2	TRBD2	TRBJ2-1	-	TGTGCCAGCAGCCCAGGGATGCTTGCGGGAGTAGGTGAGCAGTTCTTC	CASSPGMLAGVGEQFF
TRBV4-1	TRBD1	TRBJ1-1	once	TGTGCCAGCAACCACCGCACAGGGGGCACTGAAGCTTTCTTT	CASNHRTGGTEAFF
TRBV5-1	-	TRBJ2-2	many	TGCGCCAGCAGCCGTAATCAACTCGGGGAGCTGTTTTTT	CASSRNQLGELFF
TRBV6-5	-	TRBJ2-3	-	TGTGCCAGCAGCTCCCTTTGGGGGGCGAACACAGATACGCAATATTTT	CASSSLWGANTDTQYF
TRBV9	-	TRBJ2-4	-	TGTGCCAGCAGCAACAGGGAGGGTTCGGAACTAAACATTCAGTATTTC	CASSNREGSELNIQYF
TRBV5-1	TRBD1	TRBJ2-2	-	TGCGCCAGCAGCACCGGACAGGGATCCTCCGGGGAGCTGTTTTTT	CASSTGQGSSGELFF
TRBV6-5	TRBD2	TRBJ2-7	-	TGTGCCAGCAGTTTTTGCGGGAGGGTTGGCGAGCAATACTTC	CASSFCGRVGEQYF
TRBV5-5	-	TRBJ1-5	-	TGTGCCAGCAGCGCTAGCCCGGACTGGGATCAGCCCCAGCATTTT	CASSASPDWDQPQHF
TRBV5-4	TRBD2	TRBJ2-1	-	TGCGCCAGCAGCGCCGGACAAGCGGGAGCGGGCAATGAGCAGTTCTTC	CASSAGQAGAGNEQFF
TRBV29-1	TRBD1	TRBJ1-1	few	TGCAGTGTTGCAGGGGGACAAGACAACACTGAAGCTTTCTTT	CSVAGGQDNTEAFF
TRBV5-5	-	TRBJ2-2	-	TGTGCCAGTAGCTTGGAGCCTACGAACACCGGGGAGCTGTTTTTT	CASSLEPTNTGELFF
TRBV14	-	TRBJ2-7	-	TGTGCCATCAGCCATGACACCTACGAGCACTACTTC	CAISHDTYEHYF
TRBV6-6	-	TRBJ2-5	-	TGTGCCAGCAGTTACACACCGGGACAAGATAAAGAGACCCAGTACTTC	CASSYTPGQDKETQYF